These T cell receptor beta chains were read from a single sample in a study of molecular identifiers for immune sequencing clone quantification. TCRdb redid the calling of the PCR reads with MiXCR, one entry per CDR3 protein. The sample carries roughly 320,000 distinct CDR3 sequences, about a quarter recorded once. The material sequenced was naive CD8+ T cells from blood, with Jurkat cell RNA spiked in. Source of these receptors: a human donor in good health. Some libraries in this study had Jurkat cell RNA spiked in. The CDR3 runs from the conserved cysteine through the conserved F or W. A D gene is named only where the DNA matches it firmly. Clone size, where shown, is once, few, many, or a class for clones that have expanded.

TRBJ2-5 | TRBV11-2 | . | . | TGTGCCAGCAGCCGCATCACAGGGTCAAAGGGGGAGACCCAGTACTTC | CASSRITGSKGETQYF
TRBJ2-7 | TRBV4-3 | TRBD1 | . | TGCGCCAGCAGCCACGCAGGACAGGGGACCTACGAGCAGTACTTC | CASSHAGQGTYEQYF
TRBJ2-3 | TRBV29-1 | . | . | TGCAGCGTTGAAGAGCCCCCGCTCCCAGATACGCAGTATTTT | CSVEEPPLPDTQYF
TRBJ2-7 | TRBV20-1 | TRBD2 | . | TGCAGTGCTAGAGAGGTAGCGGGGGGGAACTCCTACGAGCAGTACTTC | CSAREVAGGNSYEQYF
TRBJ2-7 | TRBV3-1 | . | few | TGTGCCAGCAGCAGTTTCGGGGAGCAGTACTTC | CASSSFGEQYF
TRBJ2-7 | TRBV4-3 | TRBD1 | . | TGCGCCGGCGGCCAAGATCGTTCCGGACAGGGCTACGAGCAGTACTTC | CAGGQDRSGQGYEQYF
TRBJ2-3 | TRBV19 | TRBD1 | . | TGTGCCAGTGGTTTACGACTCGACAGGGTCACTGATACGCAGTATTTT | CASGLRLDRVTDTQYF
TRBJ1-1 | TRBV7-9 | TRBD1 | few | TGTGCCAGCAGCTCCTCAACAGGGGGCCCTGAAGCTTTCTTT | CASSSSTGGPEAFF
TRBJ2-7 | TRBV30 | . | . | TGTGCCTGGAGTTCTGAGGATTCCTACGAGCAGTACTTC | CAWSSEDSYEQYF
TRBJ2-1 | TRBV7-2 | . | many | TGTGCCAGCAGCTTGGGGGGTGGACTTTCGGGCCGCAATGAGCAGTTCTTC | CASSLGGGLSGRNEQFF
TRBJ2-7 | TRBV7-9 | . | few | TGTGCCAGCAGCTCTAGTAACTCCTACGAGCAGTACTTC | CASSSSNSYEQYF
TRBJ2-3 | TRBV28 | . | many | TGTGCCAGCAGTTCCCAAAACTCAGATACGCAGTATTTT | CASSSQNSDTQYF
TRBJ2-5 | TRBV27 | TRBD1 | few | TGTGCCAGCAGTTTATACCGGGGACAGCAAGAGACCCAGTACTTC | CASSLYRGQQETQYF
TRBJ1-1 | TRBV6-5 | . | many | TGTGCCGTTGGGGACGACCAAGCTTTCTTT | CAVGDDQAFF
TRBJ2-1 | TRBV7-6 | . | . | TGTGCCAGCGGCGCTAGATGGGCCGACAACCGCAATGAGCAGTTCTTC | CASGARWADNRNEQFF
TRBJ2-7 | TRBV4-3 | . | . | TGCGCCAGCAGCCAAGGTGGGGGGCTGGACGAGCAGTACTTC | CASSQGGGLDEQYF
TRBJ2-2 | TRBV25-1 | . | many | TGTGCCAGCAGTGCAGGTTGGACCGGGGAGCTGTTTTTT | CASSAGWTGELFF